A selection of T cell receptor beta chains follows, all from one sample in a study of T cell repertoires in cytomegalovirus infection. These TCRs' antigens remain unknown. MiXCR was run by TCRdb on the reads, yielding one entry per CDR3 protein. The data contain roughly 500,000 distinct CDR3 sequences, approximately 46% of them seen just once; the ten biggest clones take up about 45%. The sample consisted of cultured PBMCs, taken from culture after CMV antigen stimulation. The receptors originated from a human donor in good health (CMV status not recorded). Some clones in this sample may be carry-over from other donors' samples. Both conserved end residues are trimmed from each CDR3.

V: TRBV7-2; J: TRBJ2-3; length: 10; CDR3: ASSTQGGTQY
V: TRBV7-8; J: TRBJ2-7; length: 12; CDR3: ASSLASSRGEQY
V: TRBV3-1; J: TRBJ2-3; length: 13; CDR3: ASSQGWDSQDTQY
V: TRBV2; J: TRBJ2-3; length: 12; CDR3: AILRDSDTDTQY
V: TRBV7-2; J: TRBJ2-3; length: 10; CDR3: ASRGDTDTQY
V: TRBV7-2; J: TRBJ2-5; length: 13; CDR3: ASSFGGGAAETQY
V: TRBV6-2/TRBV6-3; J: TRBJ1-5; length: 14; CDR3: ASSHPRRGLNQPQH
V: TRBV7-2; J: TRBJ2-1; length: 14; CDR3: ASSFAGTTYYNEQF
V: TRBV7-7; J: TRBJ2-3; length: 13; CDR3: ASSLTGAGADTQY
V: TRBV7-9; J: TRBJ2-7; length: 10; CDR3: ASNDGGSEQY
V: TRBV6-1; J: TRBJ2-7; length: 13; CDR3: ASSRKRVSTYEQY